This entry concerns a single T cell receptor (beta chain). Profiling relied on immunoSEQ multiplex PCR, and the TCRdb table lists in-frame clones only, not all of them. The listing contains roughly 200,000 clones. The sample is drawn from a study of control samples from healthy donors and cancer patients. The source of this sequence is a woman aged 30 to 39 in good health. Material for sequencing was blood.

CDR3 amino acids: CASRPSRGYFEAFF. The CDR3 DNA reads TGCGCCAGCAGACCCTCCCGTGGGTACTTTGAAGCTTTCTTT. This chain uses TRBV4-1 with TRBJ1-1, with unresolved D. V gave up 6 bases and J gave up 7 bases, with 18 bases separating them. This CDR3 is 14 amino acids long. Germline V gene lookup returns CDR1 MGHRA and CDR2 YSYEKL.